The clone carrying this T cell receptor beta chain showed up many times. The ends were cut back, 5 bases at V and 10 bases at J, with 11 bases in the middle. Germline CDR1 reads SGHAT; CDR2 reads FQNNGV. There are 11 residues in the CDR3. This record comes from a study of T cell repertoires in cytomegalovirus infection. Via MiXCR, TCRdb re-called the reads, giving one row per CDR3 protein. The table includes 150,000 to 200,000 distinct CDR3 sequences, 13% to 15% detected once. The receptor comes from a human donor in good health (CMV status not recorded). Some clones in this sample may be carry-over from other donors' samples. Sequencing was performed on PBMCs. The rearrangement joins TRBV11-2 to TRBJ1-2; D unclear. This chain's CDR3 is CASSSKSVYTF. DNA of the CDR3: TGTGCCAGCAGCAGCAAGAGCGTCTACACCTTC.